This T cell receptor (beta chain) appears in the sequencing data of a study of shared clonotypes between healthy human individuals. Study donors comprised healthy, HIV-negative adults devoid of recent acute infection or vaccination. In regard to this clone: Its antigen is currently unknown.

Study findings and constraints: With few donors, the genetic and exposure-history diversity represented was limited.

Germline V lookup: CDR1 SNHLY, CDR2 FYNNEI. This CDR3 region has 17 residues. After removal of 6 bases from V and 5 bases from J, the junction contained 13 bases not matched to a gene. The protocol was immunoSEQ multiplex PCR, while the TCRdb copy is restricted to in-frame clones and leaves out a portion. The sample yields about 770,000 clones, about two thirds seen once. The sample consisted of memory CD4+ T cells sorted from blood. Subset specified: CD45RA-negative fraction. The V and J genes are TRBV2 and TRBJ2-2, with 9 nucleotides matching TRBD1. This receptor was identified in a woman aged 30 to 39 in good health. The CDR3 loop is CASSESPGQGRTGELFF. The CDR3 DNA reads TGTGCCAGCAGCGAATCGCCGGGACAGGGTCGGACCGGGGAGCTGTTTTTT.